This entry is about one TCR beta chain. Its antigen is as yet unknown. Trimming removed 3 bases from V and 0 bases from J, with 12 bases in between. Per germline, CDR1 GTSNPN and CDR2 SVGIG (reference sequence). This CDR3 is 15 amino acids long. The data stem from a study of a mutant IDH1 vaccine in newly diagnosed glioma. Overall study: Either 4-6 weeks after radiotherapy alone or alongside temozolomide, vaccination was begun. Of treated patients, 62.5% were men and about 40% women, averaging 40.4 years. Previous treatment comprised radiotherapy, temozolomide, or both, mostly both. Regarding the study as a whole: Apparently, pseudoprogression bore no relation to changes among the top peripheral T cell clonotypes.

As to time point: week 35, safety follow-up. Each dose of the vaccine consisted of 300 ug of mutant IDH1 20-mer peptide, with topical imiquimod. Clones were sequenced by immunoSEQ multiplex PCR, and TCRdb holds only the in-frame ones, with some missing. The data hold some 66,000 clones, with approximately 81% observed a single time. Material: PBMCs, obtained from a glioma patient whose treatment included an IDH1 peptide vaccine. The chain recombines TRBV30 with TRBJ1-5, with D maybe TRBD1 (5 bases). This clonotype was sampled from a man between 25 and 39 years old with glioma. CDR3 sequence reads: CAWSLGVNSNQPQHF. The CDR3 DNA sequence: TGTGCCTGGAGCCTAGGGGTAAATAGCAATCAGCCCCAGCATTTT.